Presented here are 13 T cell receptor beta chains from one specimen sequenced in a study of OX40 agonist ivuxolimab in advanced cancers. The library was produced with the immunoSEQ multiplex PCR assay. The table was pulled from immuneACCESS by TCRdb, which kept in-frame rearrangements only. Such tables lose some clones; where checked, under half of the loss comes from unresolved V genes, and the rest has no known cause. The sample records almost 35,000 clones, roughly 79% of which are singletons. Together, the top ten hold around 1.4% of the sample. This material consisted of CD4+ or CD8+ T cells sorted from blood, taken in a trial of the OX40 agonist ivuxolimab. The receptors shown here come from an adult with an advanced solid tumor such as melanoma, head and neck, liver or kidney cancer.

This chain links TRBV19 with TRBJ1-6, with D tentatively TRBD1 (6 bases). Germline CDR1 is LNHDA and CDR2 is SQIVND (reference sequence). There are 15 residues in the CDR3. Trimming removed 1 base from V and 10 bases from J, with 14 bases in between. The CDR3 loop is CASSIVGGAPSPLHF. DNA of the CDR3: TGTGCCAGTAGTATAGTTGGGGGGGCGCCGTCACCCCTCCACTTT.

In this sample, this clone turned up once. The chain employs TRBV6-4 and TRBJ2-2, with TRBD1 matching over 8 bases. The germline V gene has CDR1 MRHNA and CDR2 SNTAGT. The V segment lost 5 bases and the J segment 5 bases; nucleotides outside the gene matches: 1. CDR3 length: 13 residues. CDR3 bases: TGTGCCAGCAGTAGACAGGGGACCGGGGAGCTGTTTTTT. This translates into CASSRQGTGELFF.

The gene calls are TRBV5-4 and TRBJ2-7; D not certain. CDR3 size: 13 residues. Germline CDR1 reads SGHNT; CDR2 reads YYREEE (reference sequence). The V end was cut by 2 bases, the J end by 3 bases, with 9 bases between. The CDR3 loop reads CASSFGQNYEQYF. The DNA of the CDR3 is TGTGCCAGCAGCTTTGGGCAGAACTACGAGCAGTACTTC.

A note on this clone: Other DNA variants within this sample encode the same CDR3. This sequence joins TRBV6-1 and TRBJ1-1; D ambiguous. The germline CDR1 and CDR2 sequences are MNHNS and SASEGT. Trimming cost V 5 bases and J 1 base, with 8 bases left between them. The CDR3 totals 13 residues. CDR3 in DNA: TGTGCCAGCAGTTCTACAACGAACACTGAAGCTTTCTTT. Its protein is CASSSTTNTEAFF.

This clone showed up just a few times. This sequence joins TRBV2 and TRBJ1-5; D possibly corresponds to TRBD1 (5 bases). Germline lookup yields CDR1 SNHLY and CDR2 FYNNEI. This CDR3 spans 13 amino acids. Trimming left V 6 bases short and J 5 bases short, with 11 bases between. CDR3 protein: CASRLRVDQPQHF. The CDR3 nucleotides read TGTGCCAGCAGACTCAGGGTGGATCAGCCCCAGCATTTT.

The chain is built from TRBV11-2 and TRBJ2-7; D perhaps matches TRBD1 (5 bases). The CDR3 has 19 amino acids. V shed 0 bases and J shed 1 base, with 22 bases lying between them. The germline V gene encodes CDR1 SGHAT and CDR2 FQNNGV. CDR3 loop: CASSLEGVGRTARSYEQYF. In nucleotides, the CDR3 is TGTGCCAGCAGCTTAGAAGGGGTCGGTCGAACCGCCCGTTCCTACGAGCAGTACTTC. The whole variable domain, remainder taken from reference TRBV11-2 and TRBJ2-7, is EAGVAQSPRYKIIEKRQSVAFWCNPISGHATLYWYQQILGQGPKLLIQFQNNGVVDDSQLPKDRFSAERLKGVDSTLKIQPAKLEDSAVYLCASSLEGVGRTARSYEQYFGPGTRLTVT.

The chain joins TRBV11-2 to TRBJ1-2, with D possibly matching TRBD1 (6 bases). The CDR3 is made up of 16 amino acids. V shed 5 bases and J shed 5 bases, with 21 bases lying between them. Per germline, CDR1 SGHAT and CDR2 FQNNGV. CDR3 loop: CASSPGWGGQWYGYTF. The CDR3 coding sequence is TGTGCCAGCAGCCCGGGATGGGGGGGGCAATGGTATGGCTACACCTTC.

This chain joins TRBV7-8 and TRBJ2-5; D ambiguous. From germline, CDR1 is SGHVS and CDR2 FQNEAQ. Trimming took off 0 bases at V and 6 bases at J, with 17 bases between the two ends. The CDR3 extends over 16 amino acids. The CDR3 spells CASSLASTWGSKTQYF. Here the CDR3 DNA reads TGTGCCAGCAGCTTAGCATCGACTTGGGGTTCGAAGACCCAGTACTTC.

The table lists this clone with a count of one. The CDR3 DNA reads as TGTGCCAGCAGCTTAGGGGGACCGTCGGGAGATACGCAGTATTTT. Protein product: CASSLGGPSGDTQYF. The chain recombines TRBV5-4 with TRBJ2-3, with D possibly matching TRBD1 (6 bases). The CDR3 length is 15 residues. Germline CDR1 and CDR2: SGHNT and YYREEE (reference sequence). V was trimmed by 2 bases and J by 5 bases, leaving 15 bases between them.

About this clone: One end of the junction fails to match germline, which may point to a read error. V usage is TRBV2 and J usage is TRBJ1-5; maybe TRBD1 (5 bases). The CDR3 is 12 residues long. Germline V lookup: CDR1 SNHLY, CDR2 FYNNEI. CDR3: CASSEQGAGMYF. CDR3 coding DNA: TGTGCCAGCAGTGAACAGGGCGCCGGGATGTATTTT.

The chain is built from TRBV6-6 and TRBJ2-7; TRBD2 matches at 7 bases. J gave up 7 bases and V 7 bases, and 13 bases lay outside the gene matches. Germline CDR1 MNHNY, CDR2 SVGAGI (reference sequence). The length of the CDR3 is 14 residues. CDR3 coding DNA: TGTGCCAGCAACTTAGCGGGCGATGGGATGGAGCAGTACTTC. Translated, it gives CASNLAGDGMEQYF.

The V and J genes are TRBV6-1 and TRBJ1-1; a weak D match, TRBD1 (6 bases). CDR1 is MNHNS and CDR2 is SASEGT in the germline V gene. The CDR3 has 14 residues. Trimming removed 1 base from V and 5 bases from J, with 11 bases in between. The CDR3 region is CASSEDRVRTEAFF. The CDR3 nucleotides are TGTGCCAGCAGTGAAGACAGGGTTCGGACTGAAGCTTTCTTT.

The V gene is TRBV7-9, the J gene TRBJ2-1; 9 nucleotides line up with TRBD2. Unmatched junction bases numbered 3, after V lost 3 bases and J lost 3 bases. The CDR3 consists of 15 residues. Germline V gene sequence: CDR1 SEHNR, CDR2 FQNEAQ (reference sequence). This CDR3 reads CASSLTSGFYNEQFF. CDR3 DNA: TGTGCCAGCAGCTTGACTAGCGGATTCTACAATGAGCAGTTCTTC.